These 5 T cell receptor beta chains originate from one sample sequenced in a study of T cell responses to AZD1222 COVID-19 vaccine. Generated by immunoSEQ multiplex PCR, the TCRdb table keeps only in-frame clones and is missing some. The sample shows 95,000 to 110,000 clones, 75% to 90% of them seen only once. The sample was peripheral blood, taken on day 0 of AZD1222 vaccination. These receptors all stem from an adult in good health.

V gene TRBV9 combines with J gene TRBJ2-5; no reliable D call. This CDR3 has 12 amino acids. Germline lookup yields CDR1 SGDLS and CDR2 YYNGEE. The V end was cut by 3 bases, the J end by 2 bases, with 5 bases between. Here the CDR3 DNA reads TGTGCCAGCAGCGGACATCAAGAGACCCAGTACTTC. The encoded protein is CASSGHQETQYF.

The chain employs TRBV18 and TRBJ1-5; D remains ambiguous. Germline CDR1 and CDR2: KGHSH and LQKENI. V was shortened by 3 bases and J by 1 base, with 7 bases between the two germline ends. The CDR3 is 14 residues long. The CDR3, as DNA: TGTGCCAGCTCACCGCGCAGGAGCAATCAGCCCCAGCATTTT. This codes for CASSPRRSNQPQHF.

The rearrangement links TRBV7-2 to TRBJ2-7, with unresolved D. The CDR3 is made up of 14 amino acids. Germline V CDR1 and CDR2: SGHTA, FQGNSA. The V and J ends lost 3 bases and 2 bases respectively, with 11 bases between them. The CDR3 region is CASSFGSRPYEQYF. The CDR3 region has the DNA TGTGCCAGCAGCTTCGGAAGCCGACCCTACGAGCAGTACTTC.

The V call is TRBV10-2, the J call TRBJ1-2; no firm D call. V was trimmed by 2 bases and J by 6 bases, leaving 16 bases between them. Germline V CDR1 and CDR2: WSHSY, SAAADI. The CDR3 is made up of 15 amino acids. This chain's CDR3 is CASSEIQVARDGYTF. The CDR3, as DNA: TGCGCCAGCAGTGAGATCCAGGTCGCCCGAGATGGCTACACCTTC.

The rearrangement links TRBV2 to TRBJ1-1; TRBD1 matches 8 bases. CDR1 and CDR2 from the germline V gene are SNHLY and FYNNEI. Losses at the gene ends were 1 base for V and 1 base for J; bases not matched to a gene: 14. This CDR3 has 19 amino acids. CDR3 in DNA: TGTGCCAGCAGTGAAGTGGCCCTGCCCGGACAGGGAGAGAACACTGAAGCTTTCTTT. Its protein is CASSEVALPGQGENTEAFF.